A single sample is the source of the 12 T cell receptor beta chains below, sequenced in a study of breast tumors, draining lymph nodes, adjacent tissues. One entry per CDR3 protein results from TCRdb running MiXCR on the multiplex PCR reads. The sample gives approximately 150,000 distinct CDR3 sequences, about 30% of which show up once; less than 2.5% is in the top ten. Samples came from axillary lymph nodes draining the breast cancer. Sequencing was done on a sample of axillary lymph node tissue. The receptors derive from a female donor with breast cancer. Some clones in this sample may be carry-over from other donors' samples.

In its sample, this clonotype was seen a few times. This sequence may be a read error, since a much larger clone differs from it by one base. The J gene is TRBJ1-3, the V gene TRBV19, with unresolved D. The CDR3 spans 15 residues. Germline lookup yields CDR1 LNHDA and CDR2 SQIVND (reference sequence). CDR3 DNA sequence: TGTGCCAGTAGTCCCCGCTTTGGAGGACGAAACACCATACATTTT. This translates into CASSPRFGGRNTIHF.

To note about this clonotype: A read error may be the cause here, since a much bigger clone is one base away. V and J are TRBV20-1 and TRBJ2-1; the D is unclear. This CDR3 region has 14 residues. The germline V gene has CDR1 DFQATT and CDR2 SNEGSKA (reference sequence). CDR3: CSASHYSSYTEQLF. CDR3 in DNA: TGCAGTGCTTCCCACTATTCCTCCTACACTGAGCAGCTCTTC.

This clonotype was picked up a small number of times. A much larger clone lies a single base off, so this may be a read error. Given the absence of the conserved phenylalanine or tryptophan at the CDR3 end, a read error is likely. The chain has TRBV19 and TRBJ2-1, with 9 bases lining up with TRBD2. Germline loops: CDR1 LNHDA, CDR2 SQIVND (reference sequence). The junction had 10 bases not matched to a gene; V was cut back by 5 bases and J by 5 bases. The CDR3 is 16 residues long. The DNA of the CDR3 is TGTGCCAGTAGTCCTCGGGGTAGCGGGGGTGACAATGAGCAGTTCTCC. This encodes CASSPRGSGGDNEQFS.

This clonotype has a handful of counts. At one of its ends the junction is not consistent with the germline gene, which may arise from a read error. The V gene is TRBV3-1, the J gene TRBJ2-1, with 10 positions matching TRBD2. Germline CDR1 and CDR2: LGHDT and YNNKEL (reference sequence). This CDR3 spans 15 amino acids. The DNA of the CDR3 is TGTGCCGGCAGCCAAGAGCGGGGGGGGCATAATGAGCAGTTCTTC. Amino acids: CAGSQERGGHNEQFF.

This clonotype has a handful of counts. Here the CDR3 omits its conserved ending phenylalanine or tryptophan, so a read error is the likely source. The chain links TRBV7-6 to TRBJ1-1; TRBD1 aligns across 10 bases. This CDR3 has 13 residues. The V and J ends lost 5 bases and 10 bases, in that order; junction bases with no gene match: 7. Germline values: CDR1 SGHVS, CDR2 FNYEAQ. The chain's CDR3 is CASSLPGQGLAFS. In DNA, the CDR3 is TGTGCCAGCAGCCTTCCGGGACAGGGGTTAGCTTTCTCT.

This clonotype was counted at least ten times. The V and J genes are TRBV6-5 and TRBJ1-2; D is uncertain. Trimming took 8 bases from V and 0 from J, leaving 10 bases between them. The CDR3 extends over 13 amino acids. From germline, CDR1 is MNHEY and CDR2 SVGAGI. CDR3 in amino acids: CASGGRANYGYTF. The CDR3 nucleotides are TGTGCCAGCGGCGGCAGAGCTAACTATGGCTACACCTTC.

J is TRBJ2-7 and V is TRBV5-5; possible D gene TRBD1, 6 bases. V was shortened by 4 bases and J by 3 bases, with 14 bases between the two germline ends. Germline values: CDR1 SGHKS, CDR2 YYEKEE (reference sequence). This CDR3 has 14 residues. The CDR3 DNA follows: TGTGCCAGCAGCCCGGGACAAGCGTTCTACGAGCAGTACGTC. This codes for CASSPGQAFYEQYV.

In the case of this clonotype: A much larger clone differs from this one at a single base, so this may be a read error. The CDR3 region has the DNA TGTGCCACCTCCGGCAGCACAGATACGCAGTGTTTT. Amino acid sequence: CATSGSTDTQCF. J is TRBJ2-3 and V is TRBV6-1; unclear D gene. The CDR3 sequence is 12 residues long. The germline CDR1 and CDR2 sequences are MNHNS and SASEGT.

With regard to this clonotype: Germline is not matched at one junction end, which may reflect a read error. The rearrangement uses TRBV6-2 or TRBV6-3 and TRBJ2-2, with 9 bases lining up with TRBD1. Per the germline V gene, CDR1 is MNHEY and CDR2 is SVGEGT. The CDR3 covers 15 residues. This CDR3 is CASGTQGANTGELVF. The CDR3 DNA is TGTGCCAGCGGGACACAGGGGGCGAACACCGGGGAGCTGGTTTTT.

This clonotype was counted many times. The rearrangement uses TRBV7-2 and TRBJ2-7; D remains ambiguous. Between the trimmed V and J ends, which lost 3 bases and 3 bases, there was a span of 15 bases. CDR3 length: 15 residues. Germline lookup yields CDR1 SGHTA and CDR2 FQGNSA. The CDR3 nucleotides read TGTGCCAGCAGCTTGGGCCCAACCAAGGACTACGAGCAGTACTTC. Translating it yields CASSLGPTKDYEQYF.

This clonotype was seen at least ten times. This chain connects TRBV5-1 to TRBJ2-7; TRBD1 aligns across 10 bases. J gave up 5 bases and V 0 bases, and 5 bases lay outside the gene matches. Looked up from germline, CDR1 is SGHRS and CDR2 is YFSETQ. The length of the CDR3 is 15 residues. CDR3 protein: CASSLAGTGDHEQYV. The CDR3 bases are TGCGCCAGCAGCTTGGCCGGGACAGGGGACCACGAGCAGTACGTC.

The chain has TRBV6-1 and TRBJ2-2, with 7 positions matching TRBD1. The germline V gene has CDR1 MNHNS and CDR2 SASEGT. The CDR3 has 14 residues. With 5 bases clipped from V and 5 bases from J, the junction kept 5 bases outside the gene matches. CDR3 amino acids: CASSPQQGTGELFF. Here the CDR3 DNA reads TGTGCCAGCAGTCCCCAACAGGGGACCGGGGAGCTGTTTTTT.